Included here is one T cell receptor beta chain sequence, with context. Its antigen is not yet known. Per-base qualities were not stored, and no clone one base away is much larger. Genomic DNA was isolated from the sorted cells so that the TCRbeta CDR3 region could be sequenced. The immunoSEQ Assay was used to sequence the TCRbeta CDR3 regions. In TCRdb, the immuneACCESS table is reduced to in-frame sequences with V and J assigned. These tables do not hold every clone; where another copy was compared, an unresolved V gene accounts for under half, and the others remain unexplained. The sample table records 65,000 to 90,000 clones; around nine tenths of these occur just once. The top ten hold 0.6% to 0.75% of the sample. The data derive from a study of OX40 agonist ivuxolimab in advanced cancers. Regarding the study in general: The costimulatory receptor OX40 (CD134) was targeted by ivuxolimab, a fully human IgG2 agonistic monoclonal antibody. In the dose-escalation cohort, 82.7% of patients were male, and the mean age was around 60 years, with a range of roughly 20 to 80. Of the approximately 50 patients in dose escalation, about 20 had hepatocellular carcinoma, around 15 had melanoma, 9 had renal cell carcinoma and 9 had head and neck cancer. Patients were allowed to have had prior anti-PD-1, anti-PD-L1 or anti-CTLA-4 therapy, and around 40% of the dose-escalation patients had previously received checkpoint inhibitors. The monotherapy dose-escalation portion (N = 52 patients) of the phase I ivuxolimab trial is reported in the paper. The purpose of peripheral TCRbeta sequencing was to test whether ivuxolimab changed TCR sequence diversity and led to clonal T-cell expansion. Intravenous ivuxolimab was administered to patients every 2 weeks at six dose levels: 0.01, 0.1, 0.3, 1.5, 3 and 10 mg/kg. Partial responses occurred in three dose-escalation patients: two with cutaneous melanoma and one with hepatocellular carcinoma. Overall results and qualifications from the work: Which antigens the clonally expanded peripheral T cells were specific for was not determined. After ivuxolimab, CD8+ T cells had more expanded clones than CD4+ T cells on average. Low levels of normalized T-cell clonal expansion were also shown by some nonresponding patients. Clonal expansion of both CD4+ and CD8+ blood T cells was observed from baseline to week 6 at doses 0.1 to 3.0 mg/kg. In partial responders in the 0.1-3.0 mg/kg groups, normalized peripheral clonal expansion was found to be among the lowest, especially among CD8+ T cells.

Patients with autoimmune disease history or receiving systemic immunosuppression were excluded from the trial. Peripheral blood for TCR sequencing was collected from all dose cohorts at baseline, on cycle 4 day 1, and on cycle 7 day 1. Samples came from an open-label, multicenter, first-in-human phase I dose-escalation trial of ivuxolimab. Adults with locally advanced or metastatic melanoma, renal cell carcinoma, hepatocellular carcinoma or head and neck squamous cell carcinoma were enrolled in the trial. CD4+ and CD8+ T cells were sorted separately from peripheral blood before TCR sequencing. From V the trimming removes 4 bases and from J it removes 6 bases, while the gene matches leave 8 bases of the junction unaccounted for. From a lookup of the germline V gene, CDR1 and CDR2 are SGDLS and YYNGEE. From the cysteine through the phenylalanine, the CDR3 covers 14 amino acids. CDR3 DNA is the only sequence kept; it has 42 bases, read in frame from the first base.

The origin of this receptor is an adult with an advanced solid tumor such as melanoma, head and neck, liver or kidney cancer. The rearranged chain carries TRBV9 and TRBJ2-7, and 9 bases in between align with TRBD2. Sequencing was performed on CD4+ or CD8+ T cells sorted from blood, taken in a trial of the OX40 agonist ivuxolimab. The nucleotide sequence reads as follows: TGTGCCAGCAGCTTTAGCGGGAGCCAAGGCGAGCAGTACTTC. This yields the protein CASSFSGSQGEQYF.